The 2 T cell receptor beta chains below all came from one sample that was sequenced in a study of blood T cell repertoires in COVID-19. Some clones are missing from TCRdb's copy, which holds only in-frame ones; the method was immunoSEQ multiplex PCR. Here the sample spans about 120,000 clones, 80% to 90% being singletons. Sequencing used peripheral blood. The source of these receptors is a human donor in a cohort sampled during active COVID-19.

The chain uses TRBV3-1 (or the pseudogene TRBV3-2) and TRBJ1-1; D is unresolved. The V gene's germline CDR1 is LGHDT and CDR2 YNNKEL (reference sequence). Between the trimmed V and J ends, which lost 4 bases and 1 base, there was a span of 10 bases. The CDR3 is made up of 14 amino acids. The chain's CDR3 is CASSPNRQNTEAFF. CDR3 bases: TGTGCCAGCAGCCCTAATCGACAGAACACTGAAGCTTTCTTT.

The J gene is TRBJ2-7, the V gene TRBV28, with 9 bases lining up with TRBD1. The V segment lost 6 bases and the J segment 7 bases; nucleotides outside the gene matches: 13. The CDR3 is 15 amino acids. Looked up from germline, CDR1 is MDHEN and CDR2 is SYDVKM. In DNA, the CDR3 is TGTGCCAGCAGCCCACCTGGGACAGGGAAAGGGGAGCAGTACTTC. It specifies CASSPPGTGKGEQYF.